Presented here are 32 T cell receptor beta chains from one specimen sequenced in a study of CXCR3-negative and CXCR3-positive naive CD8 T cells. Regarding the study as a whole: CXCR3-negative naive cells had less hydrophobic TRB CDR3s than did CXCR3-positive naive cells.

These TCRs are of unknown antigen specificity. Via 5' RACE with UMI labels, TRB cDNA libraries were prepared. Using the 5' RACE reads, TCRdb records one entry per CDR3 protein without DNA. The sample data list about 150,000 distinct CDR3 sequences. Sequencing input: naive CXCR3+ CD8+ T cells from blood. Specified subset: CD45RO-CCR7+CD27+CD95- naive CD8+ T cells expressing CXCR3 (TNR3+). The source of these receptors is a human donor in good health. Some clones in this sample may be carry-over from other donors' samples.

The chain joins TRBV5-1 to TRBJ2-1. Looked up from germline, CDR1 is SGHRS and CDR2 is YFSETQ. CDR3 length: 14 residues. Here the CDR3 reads CASRVDHTYNEQFF.

The CDR3 sequence is CASSLYGLAATDEQFF. The V call is TRBV5-5, the J call TRBJ2-1; TCRdb returns TRBD2, unconfirmable since there is no DNA. The CDR3 consists of 16 residues. Germline V gene lookup returns CDR1 SGHKS and CDR2 YYEKEE (reference sequence).

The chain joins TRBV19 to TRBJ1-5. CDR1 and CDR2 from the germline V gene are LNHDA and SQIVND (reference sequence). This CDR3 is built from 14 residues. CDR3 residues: CASSYSRSPQPQHF.

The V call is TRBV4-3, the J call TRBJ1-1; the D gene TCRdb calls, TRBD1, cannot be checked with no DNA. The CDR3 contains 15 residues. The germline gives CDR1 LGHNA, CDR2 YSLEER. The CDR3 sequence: CASSPNSQGTTEAFF.

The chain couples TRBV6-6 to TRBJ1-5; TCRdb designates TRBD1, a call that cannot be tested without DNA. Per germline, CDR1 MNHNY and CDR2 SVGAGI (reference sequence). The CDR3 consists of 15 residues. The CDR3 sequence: CASSSATGSNQPQHF.

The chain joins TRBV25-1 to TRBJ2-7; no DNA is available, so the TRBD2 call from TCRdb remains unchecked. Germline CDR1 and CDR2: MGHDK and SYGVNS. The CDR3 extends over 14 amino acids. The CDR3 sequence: CASSRTSEGLVQYF.

The CDR3 is CASSWDSSGRTSEQFF. This sequence joins TRBV28 and TRBJ2-1; the TCRdb D gene call, TRBD2, has no DNA to confirm it. CDR3 size: 16 residues. Germline assignment: CDR1 MDHEN and CDR2 SYDVKM. The full variable domain, completed using reference TRBV28 and TRBJ2-1, is DVKVTQSSRYLVKRTGEKVFLECVQDMDHENMFWYRQDPGLGLRLIYFSYDVKMKEKGDIPEGYSVSREKKERFSLILESASTNQTSMYLCASSWDSSGRTSEQFFGPGTRLTVL.

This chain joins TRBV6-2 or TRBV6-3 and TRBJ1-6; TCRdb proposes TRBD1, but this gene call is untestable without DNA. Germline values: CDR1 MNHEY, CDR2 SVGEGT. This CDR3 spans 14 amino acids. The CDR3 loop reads CASTPVGHSSPLHF.

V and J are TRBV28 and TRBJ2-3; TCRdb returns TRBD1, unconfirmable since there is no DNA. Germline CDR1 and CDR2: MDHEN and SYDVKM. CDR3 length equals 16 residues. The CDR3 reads CASSSMGQGPTDTQYF.

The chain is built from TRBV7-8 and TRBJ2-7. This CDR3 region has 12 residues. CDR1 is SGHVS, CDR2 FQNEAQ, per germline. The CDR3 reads CASSFSGYEQYF.

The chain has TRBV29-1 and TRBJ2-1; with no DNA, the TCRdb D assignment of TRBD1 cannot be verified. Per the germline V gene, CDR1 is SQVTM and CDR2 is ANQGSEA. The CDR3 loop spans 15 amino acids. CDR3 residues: CSVEYPTARFNEQFF.

The CDR3 loop is CASSARFTGGSPQHF. The chain employs TRBV28 and TRBJ1-5; TCRdb lists TRBD1, though no DNA is available to test this call. Germline CDR1 and CDR2: MDHEN and SYDVKM. This CDR3 has 15 amino acids.

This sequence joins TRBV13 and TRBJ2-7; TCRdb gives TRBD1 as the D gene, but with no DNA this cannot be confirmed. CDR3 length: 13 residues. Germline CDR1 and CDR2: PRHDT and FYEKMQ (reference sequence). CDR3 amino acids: CASSRDGHYEQYF.

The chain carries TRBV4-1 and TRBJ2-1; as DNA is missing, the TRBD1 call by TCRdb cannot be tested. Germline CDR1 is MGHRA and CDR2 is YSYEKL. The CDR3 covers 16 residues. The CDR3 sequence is CASSRTGEGSNNEQFF.

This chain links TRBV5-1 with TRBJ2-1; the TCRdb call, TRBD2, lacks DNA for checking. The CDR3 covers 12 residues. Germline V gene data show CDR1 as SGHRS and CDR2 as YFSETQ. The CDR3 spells CASSGTSDEQFF.

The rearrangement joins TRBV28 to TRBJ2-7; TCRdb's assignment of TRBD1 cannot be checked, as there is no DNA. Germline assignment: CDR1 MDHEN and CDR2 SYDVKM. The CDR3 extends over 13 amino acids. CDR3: CASSFANRYEQYF.

The CDR3 protein is CASSTGPGATEAFF. This chain joins TRBV19 and TRBJ1-1; TCRdb indicates TRBD1, and absent DNA this call remains unverified. This CDR3 is built from 14 residues. Germline CDR1 is LNHDA and CDR2 is SQIVND (reference sequence).

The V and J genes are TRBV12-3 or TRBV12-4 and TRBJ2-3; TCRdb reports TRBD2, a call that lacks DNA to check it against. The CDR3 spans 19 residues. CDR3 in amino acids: CASSSRLPSGGPVTDTQYF.

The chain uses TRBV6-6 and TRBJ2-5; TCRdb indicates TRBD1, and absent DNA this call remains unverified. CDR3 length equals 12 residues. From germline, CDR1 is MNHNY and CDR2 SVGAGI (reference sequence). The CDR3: CASSYSPASQYF.

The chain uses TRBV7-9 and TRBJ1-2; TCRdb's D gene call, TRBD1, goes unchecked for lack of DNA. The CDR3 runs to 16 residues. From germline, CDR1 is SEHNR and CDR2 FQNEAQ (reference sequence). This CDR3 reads CASSWGGTGEDYGYTF.

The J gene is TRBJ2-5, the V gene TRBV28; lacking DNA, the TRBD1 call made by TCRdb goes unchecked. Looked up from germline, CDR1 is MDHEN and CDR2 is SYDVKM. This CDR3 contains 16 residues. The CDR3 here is CASSFVGTGKQETQYF. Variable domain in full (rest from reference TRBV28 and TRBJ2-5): DVKVTQSSRYLVKRTGEKVFLECVQDMDHENMFWYRQDPGLGLRLIYFSYDVKMKEKGDIPEGYSVSREKKERFSLILESASTNQTSMYLCASSFVGTGKQETQYFGPGTRLLVL.

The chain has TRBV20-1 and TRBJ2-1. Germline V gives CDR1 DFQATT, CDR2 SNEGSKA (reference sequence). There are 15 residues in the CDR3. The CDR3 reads CSARDLGLGSYEQFF.

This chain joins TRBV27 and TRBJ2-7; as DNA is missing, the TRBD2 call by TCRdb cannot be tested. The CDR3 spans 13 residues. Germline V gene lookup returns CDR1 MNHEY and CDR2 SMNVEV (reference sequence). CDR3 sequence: CASSYRALYEQYF.

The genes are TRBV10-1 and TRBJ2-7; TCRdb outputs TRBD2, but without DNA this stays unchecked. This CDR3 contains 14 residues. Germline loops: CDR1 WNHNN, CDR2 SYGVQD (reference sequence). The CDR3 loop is CASSPRTAPYEQYF.

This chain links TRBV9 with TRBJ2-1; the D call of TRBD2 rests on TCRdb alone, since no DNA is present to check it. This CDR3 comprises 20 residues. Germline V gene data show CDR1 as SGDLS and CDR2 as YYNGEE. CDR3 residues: CASSVGRTTVSGSSYNEQFF.

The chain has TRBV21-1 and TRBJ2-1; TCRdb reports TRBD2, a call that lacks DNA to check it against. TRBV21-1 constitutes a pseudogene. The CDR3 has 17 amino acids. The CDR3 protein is CASSKPASGGLYNEQFF.

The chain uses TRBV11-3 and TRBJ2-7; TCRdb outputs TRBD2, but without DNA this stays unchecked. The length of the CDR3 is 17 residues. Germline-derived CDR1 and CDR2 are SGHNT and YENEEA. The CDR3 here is CASSWTSGRVYSYEQYF. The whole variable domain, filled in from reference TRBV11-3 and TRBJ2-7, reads EAGVVQSPRYKIIEKKQPVAFWCNPISGHNTLYWYLQNLGQGPELLIRYENEEAVDDSQLPKDRFSAERLKGVDSTLKIQPAELGDSAVYLCASSWTSGRVYSYEQYFGPGTRLTVT.

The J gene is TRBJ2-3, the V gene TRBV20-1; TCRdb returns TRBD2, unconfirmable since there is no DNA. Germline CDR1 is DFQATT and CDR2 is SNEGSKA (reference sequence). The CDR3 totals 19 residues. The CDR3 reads CSANLLADTTSGGTDTQYF.

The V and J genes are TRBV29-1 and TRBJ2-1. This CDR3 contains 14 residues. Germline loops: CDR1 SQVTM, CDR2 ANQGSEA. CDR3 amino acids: CSVEWADLYNEQFF.

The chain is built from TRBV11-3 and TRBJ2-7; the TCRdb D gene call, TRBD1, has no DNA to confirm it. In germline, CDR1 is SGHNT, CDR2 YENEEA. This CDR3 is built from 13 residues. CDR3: CASSLNPPYEQYF. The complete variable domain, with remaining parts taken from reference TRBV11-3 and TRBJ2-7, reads EAGVVQSPRYKIIEKKQPVAFWCNPISGHNTLYWYLQNLGQGPELLIRYENEEAVDDSQLPKDRFSAERLKGVDSTLKIQPAELGDSAVYLCASSLNPPYEQYFGPGTRLTVT.

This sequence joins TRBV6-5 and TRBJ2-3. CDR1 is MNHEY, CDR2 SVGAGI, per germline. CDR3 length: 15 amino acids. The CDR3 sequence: CASGFGVEDTDTQYF.

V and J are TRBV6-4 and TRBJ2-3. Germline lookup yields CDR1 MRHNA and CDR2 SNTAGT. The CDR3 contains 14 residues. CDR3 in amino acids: CASSDSGSTDTQYF.